These T cell receptor beta chains were read from a single sample in a study of blood T cell repertoires in COVID-19. Using immunoSEQ multiplex PCR, the repertoire was profiled, and TCRdb retains in-frame clones only, with some absent. The data contain approximately 72,000 clones, approximately 86% of them singletons. The specimen was peripheral blood. Receptors were obtained from a woman in her sixties with acute or convalescent COVID-19. CDR3s include the opening cysteine and the closing phenylalanine or tryptophan. Fields, in order: clone size, V gene, J gene, D gene, CDR3 DNA, CDR3 protein. A D gene is named only where the DNA matches it firmly. Size is omitted from some rows. Given values are once, few, many or a class for expanded clones.

once	TRBV2	TRBJ2-7	TRBD1	TGTGCCAGCAGCTGGGACAGTGAAGCCTACGAGCAGTACTTC	CASSWDSEAYEQYF
.	TRBV6-5	TRBJ1-1	.	TGTGCCAGCAGGGGAGACATGAGTAGGACTGAAGCTTTCTTT	CASRGDMSRTEAFF
.	TRBV18	TRBJ2-2	TRBD2	TGTGCCAGCTCTCGACTAGCGGGGGACACCGGGGAGCTGTTTTTT	CASSRLAGDTGELFF
.	TRBV6-5	TRBJ1-2	.	TGTGCCAGCAGTTACGGGGCAGCCCACTATGGCTACACCTTC	CASSYGAAHYGYTF
.	TRBV24-1	TRBJ1-6	TRBD1	TGTGCCTCCTGGACAGGCCCTGTGACCAAGTCTAATTCACCCCTCCACTTT	CASWTGPVTKSNSPLHF
few	TRBV19	TRBJ2-6	.	TGTGCCAGTAGTATAGCGGGGGCTGGGGCCAACGTCCTGACTTTC	CASSIAGAGANVLTF
once	TRBV3-1/TRBV3-2	TRBJ1-1	.	TGTGCCAGCAGCCAAGATTTGGCCGACACTGAAGCTTTCTTT	CASSQDLADTEAFF
.	TRBV21-1	TRBJ1-2	.	TGTGCCAGCAGCGAGGGACAGGGGACGAACTATGGCTACACCTTC	CASSEGQGTNYGYTF
.	TRBV10-3	TRBJ2-3	TRBD2	TGTGCCATCAGTCTAGCGGGGTCTGAAGATACGCAGTATTTT	CAISLAGSEDTQYF
.	TRBV5-5	TRBJ2-3	.	TGTGCCAGCAGCTTGTCGACGGGTTGGACAGATACGCAGTATTTT	CASSLSTGWTDTQYF
once	TRBV27	TRBJ1-5	TRBD1	TGTGCCAGCAGTTTAAGCCGGGGGACAGATCAGCCCCAGCATTTT	CASSLSRGTDQPQHF
.	TRBV9	TRBJ1-1	TRBD1	TGTGCCAGCAGCGTAGTCGGACAGGGTGGATCCACTGAAGCTTTCTTT	CASSVVGQGGSTEAFF
.	TRBV5-1	TRBJ2-5	.	TGCGCCAGCAGCTTGGGTCCTAGCGCTCCCGACGAGACCCAGTACTTC	CASSLGPSAPDETQYF
.	TRBV6-4	TRBJ2-1	.	TGTGCCAGCAGTGACTCGATTCGAGGGTCTGAGCAGTTCTTC	CASSDSIRGSEQFF
.	TRBV5-1	TRBJ2-7	.	TGCGCCAGCAGCTTGAAGTCGGGAACCTACGAGCAGTACTTC	CASSLKSGTYEQYF
.	TRBV19	TRBJ1-5	.	TGTGCCAGTAGTATAGGCTCGACAGAAAATAGCAATCAGCCCCAGCATTTT	CASSIGSTENSNQPQHF
.	TRBV6-5	TRBJ1-2	TRBD1	TGTGCCAGCAGTTACAACAGGGGCCACGGCTACACCTTC	CASSYNRGHGYTF
.	TRBV2	TRBJ1-4	.	TGTGCCAGCAGTGAAGCGCTTCAGAATGAAAAACTGTTTTTT	CASSEALQNEKLFF
.	TRBV10-3	TRBJ1-6	TRBD1	TGTGCCATCAGGACCTCCGGGACAGAAAATTCACCCCTCCACTTT	CAIRTSGTENSPLHF
.	TRBV12-3/TRBV12-4	TRBJ1-1	TRBD1	TGTGCCAGCAGTTTGACAGGGGTTGAAGCTTTCTTT	CASSLTGVEAFF
.	TRBV2	TRBJ2-2	TRBD2	TGTGCCAGCAGTGAACAGCTAGCGGGGATGAACACCGGGGAGCTGTTTTTT	CASSEQLAGMNTGELFF
.	TRBV6-5	TRBJ2-3	TRBD2	TGTGCCAGCAGCCCGAGGACTAGCCGAGATACGCAGTATTTT	CASSPRTSRDTQYF
.	TRBV3-1/TRBV3-2	TRBJ1-2	.	TGTGCCAGCAGCCAATCAGGGGCGAAAATCTATGGCTACACCTTC	CASSQSGAKIYGYTF
.	TRBV5-1	TRBJ2-7	.	TGCGCCAGCAGCTTGACCGGGACGGGGGCCTACGAGCAGTACTTC	CASSLTGTGAYEQYF
.	TRBV18	TRBJ2-3	TRBD1	TGTGCCAGCTCACCTTCCGCCGGGACAGGGTTGCGAGATACGCAGTATTTT	CASSPSAGTGLRDTQYF
.	TRBV4-1	TRBJ2-5	.	TGCGCCAGCAGCCAAGGGATCGCGGGGATTCAAGAGACCCAGTACTTC	CASSQGIAGIQETQYF
few	TRBV5-1	TRBJ2-3	TRBD2	TGCGCCAGCAGCTTCCGGTGGGGCTCAAGAGCTAGCGGGGGGCAAGATACGCAGTATTTT	CASSFRWGSRASGGQDTQYF
.	TRBV9	TRBJ2-2	TRBD2	TGTGCCAGCAGCGATAAACCGGGGGGTTATACCGGGGAGCTGTTTTTT	CASSDKPGGYTGELFF
.	TRBV3-1/TRBV3-2	TRBJ2-7	.	TGTGCCAGCAGCCAAGTGCTAGAAACTTCTATGGGGCAGTACTTC	CASSQVLETSMGQYF
.	TRBV11-3	TRBJ2-1	TRBD2	TGTGCCAGCAGCCTCCGGTCTAGCGGGTACACTGAGCAGTTCTTC	CASSLRSSGYTEQFF
.	TRBV14	TRBJ2-1	.	TGTGCCAGCAGCCAAGAGAGGCTGCGACAGTTCTTC	CASSQERLRQFF
.	TRBV19	TRBJ1-5	.	TGTGCCAGTAGTGCTCACGGGAGTAATCAGCCCCAGCATTTT	CASSAHGSNQPQHF
.	TRBV6-1	TRBJ2-1	.	TGTGCCAGCAGGCAGCCTGGAGACCGCCATGAGCAGTTCTTC	CASRQPGDRHEQFF
few	TRBV12-1	TRBJ1-3	.	TGTGCCAGCAGCCGAGGGACAGGCGGAAACACCATATATTTT	CASSRGTGGNTIYF
.	TRBV19	TRBJ1-4	TRBD1	TGTGCCAGTAGTTTGCGGACAGGCACAACAACAACTAATGAAAAACTGTTTTTT	CASSLRTGTTTTNEKLFF
once	TRBV11-2	TRBJ1-3	TRBD1	TGTGCCAGCAGCTCGACGTCGAGGATACAGGGGACAACTGGAAACACCATATATTTT	CASSSTSRIQGTTGNTIYF
.	TRBV4-1	TRBJ2-3	TRBD1	TGCGCCAGCAGCCAAGAGTCAGGGGGAACAGATACGCAGTATTTT	CASSQESGGTDTQYF
.	TRBV7-2	TRBJ2-3	TRBD2	TGTGCCAGCAGCTTAGGGGCTAGCGGGGGGGTTGATACGCAGTATTTT	CASSLGASGGVDTQYF
.	TRBV30	TRBJ2-2	.	TGTGCCTGGAGTATTACTCCCCCCGGGGAGCTGTTTTTT	CAWSITPPGELFF
.	TRBV30	TRBJ2-2	TRBD1	TGTGCCTGGAGGCGGACAGGGTCCGGGGAGCTGTTTTTT	CAWRRTGSGELFF
.	TRBV19	TRBJ2-5	TRBD1	TGTGCCAGTAGCCGAGACAGGGAAGAGACCCAGTACTTC	CASSRDREETQYF
.	TRBV18	TRBJ2-5	.	TGTGCCAGCTCACCACTCACAGGAGAGACCCAGTACTTC	CASSPLTGETQYF
.	TRBV6-5	TRBJ1-2	TRBD1	TGTGCCAGCAGACGCAACCCAACAGGGGGGTCTGGCTACACCTTC	CASRRNPTGGSGYTF
.	TRBV7-9	TRBJ1-3	TRBD1	TGTGCCAGCAGCTCTGACAGGGGGGACTCTGGAAACACCATATATTTT	CASSSDRGDSGNTIYF
.	TRBV5-1	TRBJ2-2	TRBD1	TGCGCCAGCAGCTTGGACAGGGGTACCGGGGAGCTGTTTTTT	CASSLDRGTGELFF
.	TRBV19	TRBJ1-2	TRBD1	TGTGCCAGCGTACGGGACAGGGGGCCTCATGGCTACACCTTC	CASVRDRGPHGYTF
.	TRBV3-1/TRBV3-2	TRBJ2-4	TRBD1	TGTGCCAGCAGCCTACAGGGGTCGTGGGTCAAAAACATTCAGTACTTC	CASSLQGSWVKNIQYF
.	TRBV11-3	TRBJ2-3	.	TGTGCCAGCAGATGGGCGGGGGCCACAGATACGCAGTATTTT	CASRWAGATDTQYF
.	TRBV7-2	TRBJ2-5	.	TGTGCCAGCGGCAAAGGTCTAGCTCGAGAGACCCAGTACTTC	CASGKGLARETQYF
.	TRBV11-2	TRBJ1-6	.	TGTGCCAGCAGCCCCCTGCGCGATTCACCCCTCCACTTT	CASSPLRDSPLHF
once	TRBV10-2	TRBJ2-3	TRBD2	TGCGCCAGCTACTCTAGCGGGGGGGCAACAGATACGCAGTATTTT	CASYSSGGATDTQYF
.	TRBV5-1	TRBJ1-6	TRBD1	TGCGCCAGCAGCTTTGGACAGGTCAATTCACCCCTCCACTTT	CASSFGQVNSPLHF
once	TRBV6-5	TRBJ1-6	TRBD1	TGTGCCAGCACCGGCGGGACAGGAGGAAATTCACCCCTCCACTTT	CASTGGTGGNSPLHF
.	TRBV7-2	TRBJ1-5	.	TGTGCCAGCAGCTTTCCAGGGATAGGCCAGCCCCAGCATTTT	CASSFPGIGQPQHF
.	TRBV6-5	TRBJ1-2	.	TGTGCCAGCAGTTACTCAGCCGGGACTTGGGGCTACACCTTC	CASSYSAGTWGYTF